This T cell receptor (beta chain) was recovered during a study of shared clonotypes between healthy human individuals. To note about this clone: The antigen remains unidentified.

This CDR3 has 14 amino acids. Germline lookup yields CDR1 SQVTM and CDR2 ANQGSEA. The V gene lost 1 base and the J gene lost 4 bases, with 14 bases spanning the gap. Naive CD8 isolation took CD45RO-negative cells positively selected for CCR7 and excluded terminally differentiated effector memory CD45RA+ cells. General observations from the study: In having few donors, the study represented limited genetic and exposure-history diversity. Naive CD4 clonotypes were shared across a few donors at roughly 5%.

Libraries were prepared by immunoSEQ multiplex PCR; TCRdb keeps only in-frame clonotypes and omits some of them. The data show about 2.1 million clones, around 93% seen once. The chain uses TRBV29-1 and TRBJ2-7; D might be TRBD1 (5 bases). Sequenced sample: naive CD8+ T cells from PBMCs. The source is a man between 18 and 29 years old in good health. Some clones in this sample may be carry-over from other donors' samples. CDR3 nucleotide sequence: TGCAGCGTTGAAGCCCCAGGGATTAGGTACGAGCAGTACTTC. Encoded protein: CSVEAPGIRYEQYF.